This T cell receptor (beta chain) was profiled in a study of T cells in Graves' hyperthyroidism and ophthalmopathy. Germline CDR1 MDHEN, CDR2 SYDVKM. V shed 5 bases, J shed 4 bases, and the junction held 8 bases outside the gene matches. This CDR3 region has 15 residues. Amplification targeted TCR beta CDR3 regions from RNA transcripts. During a first-round RT-PCR of the TCR CDR3, the HTBI primer set was used. Via MiXCR, TCRdb re-called the multiplex PCR reads, giving one row per CDR3 protein. The sample lists 610,000 or so distinct CDR3 sequences, around 46% occurring once. The sequencing sample was made of peripheral blood or thyroid tissue (not recorded which). The origin of this receptor is a woman in her late teens or twenties with Graves' hyperthyroidism. The chain recombines TRBV28 with TRBJ1-3; 7 bases are a match to TRBD1. The CDR3 reads CASSPPRGIGNTIYF. In nucleotides, the CDR3 is TGTGCCAGCAGTCCCCCCAGGGGGATAGGAAACACCATATATTTT.